These T cell receptor beta chains were read from a single sample in a study of blood T cells in healthy people across ages. TCRdb redid the calling of the 5' RACE reads with MiXCR, one entry per CDR3 protein. The table records about 730,000 distinct CDR3 sequences, about 42% of them present only once. The sequenced sample was blood. These receptors all come from a woman aged 55-69 years in good health. Each CDR3 is given with its conserved first and last residue. The D gene is left open where the match is weak. Clone size, where shown, is once, few, many, or a class for clones that have expanded.

NA	NA	TRBV29-1	TRBJ2-3	CSVEGLGNTDTQYF	TGCAGCGTTGAAGGGTTGGGGAACACAGATACGCAGTATTTT
TRBD2	NA	TRBV3-1	TRBJ2-5	CASSTILAGYEQYF	TGTGCCAGCAGCACAATCCTAGCGGGCTATGAGCAGTACTTC
TRBD1	NA	TRBV28	TRBJ2-7	CASSPQDRAEQYF	TGTGCCAGCAGTCCCCAGGACAGGGCCGAGCAGTACTTC
TRBD2	NA	TRBV9	TRBJ2-7	CASTERLAGSSRDEQYF	TGTGCCAGCACCGAACGACTAGCGGGATCTAGTAGAGACGAGCAGTACTTC
TRBD1	NA	TRBV7-6	TRBJ2-7	CASSLGLTGLLDEQYF	TGTGCCAGCAGCTTGGGCCTGACAGGGCTCCTCGACGAGCAGTACTTC
NA	NA	TRBV29-1	TRBJ2-3	CSASRQDTQYF	TGCAGCGCTTCCCGACAAGATACGCAGTATTTT
TRBD1	many	TRBV10-3	TRBJ2-5	CAISRGQGVQETQYF	TGTGCCATCAGCCGAGGACAGGGCGTTCAAGAGACCCAGTACTTC
NA	NA	TRBV5-1	TRBJ2-5	CASSIQEKETQYF	TGCGCCAGCAGCATACAGGAAAAAGAGACCCAGTACTTC
NA	many	TRBV29-1	TRBJ2-5	CSVEGQGEETQYF	TGCAGCGTTGAAGGGCAGGGAGAAGAGACCCAGTACTTC
TRBD2	few	TRBV20-1	TRBJ2-1	CSALLAGAYNEQFF	TGCAGTGCTCTACTAGCGGGAGCCTACAATGAGCAGTTCTTC
NA	few	TRBV7-9	TRBJ1-4	CASSPDSNEKLFF	TGTGCCAGCAGCCCGGACAGTAATGAAAAACTGTTTTTT
TRBD2	few	TRBV7-2	TRBJ2-3	CASSLAGTSGRFATDTQYF	TGTGCCAGCAGCTTAGCGGGGACTAGCGGGAGATTTGCGACAGATACGCAGTATTTT
NA	NA	TRBV7-8	TRBJ1-1	CASSLRVGARNTEAFF	TGTGCCAGCAGCTTAAGGGTCGGGGCAAGGAACACTGAAGCTTTCTTT
TRBD2	NA	TRBV3-1	TRBJ2-7	CASKIAGGNEQYF	TGTGCCAGCAAGATAGCGGGGGGTAATGAGCAGTACTTC
NA	NA	TRBV10-3	TRBJ1-1	CAIGHGKNTEAFF	TGTGCCATCGGACATGGGAAGAACACTGAAGCTTTCTTT
TRBD2	NA	TRBV15	TRBJ2-5	CATSRDLTGGEETQYF	TGTGCCACCAGCAGAGATTTAACGGGGGGGGAGGAGACCCAGTACTTC
NA	few	TRBV18	TRBJ1-2	CASSPPGGQSYGYTF	TGTGCCAGCTCACCACCGGGGGGTCAGAGCTATGGCTACACCTTC
TRBD1	NA	TRBV10-2	TRBJ2-7	CASRERDSSYKQYF	TGCGCCAGCAGGGAAAGGGACAGCTCCTACAAGCAGTACTTC
TRBD1	many	TRBV25-1	TRBJ1-2	CASSDSDRVYGYTF	TGTGCCAGCAGTGACTCGGACAGGGTCTATGGCTACACCTTC
NA	NA	TRBV20-1	TRBJ1-1	CSARRRVSEAFF	TGCAGTGCTAGAAGGCGCGTTAGTGAAGCTTTCTTT
TRBD2	few	TRBV6-5	TRBJ2-5	CASRLTSGSRETQYF	TGTGCCAGCAGACTGACTAGCGGGAGCCGGGAGACCCAGTACTTC
NA	NA	TRBV10-3	TRBJ1-2	CAISESTGDNYGYTF	TGTGCCATCAGTGAGTCTACGGGCGACAACTATGGCTACACCTTC
NA	NA	TRBV6-2/TRBV6-3	TRBJ2-7	CASRRTVTSYEQYF	TGTGCCAGCCGACGCACAGTAACTTCCTACGAGCAGTACTTC
TRBD1	NA	TRBV9	TRBJ2-7	CASSPGQDAYEQYF	TGTGCCAGCAGCCCGGGACAGGACGCCTACGAGCAGTACTTC
NA	NA	TRBV12-3/TRBV12-4	TRBJ1-2	CASRAGAGPNYGYTF	TGTGCCAGCAGAGCCGGGGCAGGGCCTAACTATGGCTACACCTTC
NA	few	TRBV3-1	TRBJ2-3	CASSQEGGPTDTQYF	TGTGCCAGCAGCCAAGAGGGGGGGCCCACAGATACGCAGTATTTT
NA	NA	TRBV7-2	TRBJ1-2	CASSLELGGSTF	TGTGCCAGCAGCTTAGAGCTCGGGGGGTCCACCTTC
NA	NA	TRBV3-1	TRBJ2-1	CASSRHSGPGHNEQFF	TGTGCCAGCAGCCGACACTCGGGGCCGGGTCACAATGAGCAGTTCTTC
TRBD2	few	TRBV24-1	TRBJ2-1	CATSDPSGRDDYEQFF	TGTGCCACCAGTGATCCTAGCGGGAGGGATGACTATGAGCAGTTCTTC
NA	NA	TRBV9	TRBJ2-5	CASSVGLGGLTQYF	TGTGCCAGCAGCGTAGGACTAGGGGGCTTGACCCAGTACTTC
NA	NA	TRBV25-1	TRBJ2-1	CAISKRNEQFF	TGTGCCATCTCCAAAAGGAACGAGCAGTTCTTC
NA	few	TRBV7-3	TRBJ2-3	CASSLSPAGDTQYF	TGTGCCAGCAGCTTATCTCCGGCTGGGGATACGCAGTATTTT
NA	few	TRBV7-9	TRBJ2-3	CASSLVVIASTDTQYF	TGTGCCAGCAGCTTAGTTGTCATCGCTAGCACAGATACGCAGTATTTT
TRBD2	NA	TRBV24-1	TRBJ2-2	CATSDPSGTGELFF	TGTGCCACCAGTGATCCTAGCGGAACCGGGGAGCTGTTTTTT
TRBD1	NA	TRBV27	TRBJ2-1	CASSPRRQGNNEQFF	TGTGCCAGCAGTCCACGCCGACAGGGAAACAATGAGCAGTTCTTC
NA	many	TRBV3-1	TRBJ2-7	CASSQGVRAYEQYF	TGTGCCAGCAGCCAAGGGGTTAGAGCCTACGAGCAGTACTTC
NA	many	TRBV7-9	TRBJ2-4	CASSGRVAKNIQYF	TGTGCCAGCAGCGGCAGGGTAGCCAAAAACATTCAGTACTTC
NA	many	TRBV21-1	TRBJ2-7	CASSLRTSGSTYEQYF	TGTGCCAGCAGCCTTCGGACTAGCGGGAGTACCTACGAGCAGTACTTC
NA	many	TRBV10-3	TRBJ2-1	CAIRTNSPSPNEQFF	TGTGCCATCAGGACCAACAGCCCTAGCCCCAATGAGCAGTTCTTC
NA	NA	TRBV6-2/TRBV6-3	TRBJ1-2	CASSYSRQYGYTF	TGTGCCAGCAGTTACTCGAGGCAGTATGGCTACACCTTC